This entry describes one TCR beta chain. Its specificity is not known. These data belong to a study of shared clonotypes between healthy human individuals. Overall study results and limits: Rarefaction gave evidence that sorted-subset sequencing remained incomplete despite large depth. Naive subsets typically showed greater estimated richness than memory subsets.

Naive CD4+ cells were CD45RA-selected; the remaining cells were memory. Genomic DNA from each subset was divided evenly over several immunoSEQ plates. Here immunoSEQ multiplex PCR was the method, and the copy in TCRdb shows in-frame clones only, minus some. The table records roughly 2,500,000 clones, 93% of them present only once. Germline V gives CDR1 SGHVS, CDR2 FQNEAQ. This CDR3 has 16 amino acids. The V and J ends lost 4 bases and 6 bases respectively, with 19 bases between them. This receptor was obtained from a man in his late teens or twenties in good health. Some clones in this sample may be carry-over from other donors' samples. The chain is built from TRBV7-8 and TRBJ2-1, with D possibly TRBD1 on 6 matching bases. The material sequenced was naive CD4+ T cells from PBMCs. The subset is: CD45RA+ positively selected. This chain's CDR3 is CASSSYVDLRGNEQFF. CDR3 DNA: TGTGCCAGCAGCTCATACGTGGACCTCAGGGGCAATGAGCAGTTCTTC.